This T cell receptor (beta chain) was observed in a study of blood T cell repertoires in COVID-19. Looking at the study overall: Italy, Spain and the United States were the sources of the convalescent and acute COVID-19 samples. Sample material is recorded as cDNA or gDNA derived from T cells, B-cell-depleted T cells, or PBMCs.

With 3 bases removed from V and 0 bases from J, the gap between germline ends came to 15 bases. Germline-derived CDR1 and CDR2 are KGHSH and LQKENI. This CDR3 has 17 residues. In the original processing: Estimation of nucleated cell counts relied on the amplification of reference gene primers. Sequencing was performed with immunoSEQ multiplex PCR; in TCRdb, only in-frame clones are kept and a portion is missing. V, J and clone size reflect that table, while D and trimming were determined from the DNA. The sample shows over 35,000 clones, nearly 70% of them seen only once. The sequencing sample was made of peripheral blood. The origin of this receptor is an older man with acute or convalescent COVID-19. The chain couples TRBV18 to TRBJ1-3, with D uncertain. The CDR3 sequence is CASSPVSGGSSGNTIYF. The CDR3 bases are TGTGCCAGCTCACCGGTGTCGGGTGGGAGCTCTGGAAACACCATATATTTT.